The 20 T cell receptor beta chains reported below all come from one sample, sequenced in a study of blood T cell repertoires in COVID-19. Measured with immunoSEQ multiplex PCR; TCRdb has only the in-frame clones, and not every one. Of fewer than 120,000 clones in the sample, around 82% were seen once. The specimen sequenced was peripheral blood. All receptors derive from a woman in her sixties with acute or convalescent COVID-19.

The chain combines TRBV5-1 with TRBJ1-3, with a possible D match to TRBD1 (6 bases). The V end was cut by 4 bases, the J end by 1 base, with 12 bases between. The CDR3 has 15 residues. Germline V gives CDR1 SGHRS, CDR2 YFSETQ. Here the CDR3 reads CASSAQGDSGNTIYF. The CDR3 region has the DNA TGCGCCAGCAGCGCACAGGGAGATTCTGGAAACACCATATATTTT.

The CDR3 reads CASSSPGLAGGNTGELFF. CDR3 bases: TGTGCCAGCAGTTCTCCGGGACTAGCGGGGGGCAACACCGGGGAGCTGTTTTTT. The gene calls are TRBV27 and TRBJ2-2; 15 bases fit TRBD2. Germline V gene data show CDR1 as MNHEY and CDR2 as SMNVEV (reference sequence). There are 18 residues in the CDR3. Trimming removed 4 bases from V and 2 bases from J; junction bases left unmatched: 5.

This clone was seen only once. The chain uses TRBV6-5 and TRBJ2-7, with a weak D call TRBD1 (6 bases). With 5 bases removed from V and 2 bases from J, the gap between germline ends came to 13 bases. This CDR3 spans 14 amino acids. Germline assignment: CDR1 MNHEY and CDR2 SVGAGI. As DNA, the CDR3 is TGTGCCAGCAGTCAGGGGACGGCGGCCTACGAGCAGTACTTC. Protein: CASSQGTAAYEQYF.

V and J are TRBV7-9 and TRBJ1-1, with D tentatively TRBD1 (5 bases). CDR1 and CDR2 from the germline V gene are SEHNR and FQNEAQ (reference sequence). This CDR3 is 13 amino acids long. V lost 10 bases and J lost 3, with 15 bases in between. DNA of the CDR3: TGTGCCACTCCTATCCCAGGGTACACTGAAGCTTTCTTT. Protein: CATPIPGYTEAFF.

This clone was seen only once. The chain joins TRBV5-1 to TRBJ2-4; D perhaps matches TRBD2 (6 bases). V was shortened by 0 bases and J by 1 base, with 8 bases between the two germline ends. Germline V gene lookup returns CDR1 SGHRS and CDR2 YFSETQ. The CDR3 is made up of 15 amino acids. In DNA form, the CDR3 reads TGCGCCAGCAGCTTGGACGCGGGGGCCAAAAACATTCAGTACTTC. Its protein product is CASSLDAGAKNIQYF. Filled out from reference TRBV5-1 and TRBJ2-4, the complete variable domain reads KAGVTQTPRYLIKTRGQQVTLSCSPISGHRSVSWYQQTPGQGLQFLFEYFSETQRNKGNFPGRFSGRQFSNSRSEMNVSTLELGDSALYLCASSLDAGAKNIQYFGAGTRLSVL.

The chain has TRBV19 and TRBJ1-5; weak D call: TRBD1 (5 bases). CDR1 and CDR2 from the germline V gene are LNHDA and SQIVND (reference sequence). The CDR3 totals 18 residues. The V end was cut by 6 bases, the J end by 0 bases, with 21 bases between. The CDR3 here is CASRNPGLESYSNQPQHF. The DNA of the CDR3 is TGTGCCAGTAGGAATCCGGGACTCGAAAGTTATAGCAATCAGCCCCAGCATTTT.

This clone was counted between two and nine times. The CDR3 end shows no conserved phenylalanine or tryptophan, and so a read error is likely. Because the CDR3's place on the DNA is in doubt, the DNA is left out and the CDR3 is given as listed by TCRdb. The rearrangement uses TRBV7-8 and TRBJ2-3; TRBD2 is taken as the D call from the table, unchecked against the DNA. Germline lookup yields CDR1 SGHVS and CDR2 FQNEAQ. The CDR3 length equals 13 residues, ends included. The CDR3 protein is CASSLRLAGPTMV.

The rearrangement joins TRBV9 to TRBJ2-2; D possibly corresponds to TRBD2 (7 bases). Trimming removed 4 bases from V and 4 bases from J, with 17 bases in between. Germline CDR1 is SGDLS and CDR2 is YYNGEE. The CDR3 has 16 residues. The CDR3 DNA sequence: TGTGCCAGCAGCCCTTCCGGGGGGCAAAGCACCGGGGAGCTGTTTTTT. Its protein is CASSPSGGQSTGELFF.

The genes are TRBV25-1 and TRBJ1-2, with a weak D call TRBD1 (5 bases). Trimming took off 6 bases at V and 8 bases at J, with 16 bases between the two ends. Per germline, CDR1 MGHDK and CDR2 SYGVNS. The CDR3 runs to 13 residues. The CDR3 protein is CASRPNGARGYTF. The CDR3 bases are TGTGCCAGCAGACCGAATGGGGCCCGCGGCTACACCTTC.

The chain uses TRBV12-5 and TRBJ1-6; 9 positions match TRBD1. Germline-derived CDR1 and CDR2 are LGHNT and FRNRAP. J gave up 4 bases and V 2 bases, and 6 bases lay outside the gene matches. The CDR3 is made up of 17 amino acids. The DNA for the CDR3 is TGTGCTAGTGGTTTGTTGACAGGGGGGGTATATAATTCACCCCTCCACTTT. Protein: CASGLLTGGVYNSPLHF.

This rearrangement joins TRBV2 to TRBJ1-4; 7 bases line up with TRBD1. The J segment lost 7 bases and the V segment lost 9 bases, leaving 17 bases of the junction unmatched. In germline, CDR1 is SNHLY, CDR2 FYNNEI. The CDR3 sequence is 16 residues long. For the CDR3, the DNA is TGTGCCAGGAAAGACACAGGGGCCACCTCCCGTGAAAAACTGTTTTTT. Residues: CARKDTGATSREKLFF.

Turning to this clone: This sample includes further DNA sequences coding for the same CDR3. The chain links TRBV5-1 to TRBJ2-7; 7 bases map to TRBD2. CDR3 size: 11 residues. The trim removed 8 bases at V and 4 bases at J, leaving 3 bases unmatched. Germline V gene lookup returns CDR1 SGHRS and CDR2 YFSETQ. The CDR3 nucleotides read TGCGCCAGTGGGGGGGAGTACGAGCAGTACTTC. Translated: CASGGEYEQYF.

In this sample, this clone turned up a few times. CDR3 bases: TGTGCCACCAGGGATAGCGGAGAGACCTACAATGAGCAGTTCTTC. This encodes CATRDSGETYNEQFF. The V gene is TRBV24-1, the J gene TRBJ2-1; tentatively, D is TRBD2 (6 bases). V dropped 7 bases and J dropped 2 bases, with 14 bases sitting between them. CDR1 is KGHDR, CDR2 SFDVKD, per germline. This CDR3 comprises 15 residues.

The rearrangement joins TRBV9 to TRBJ1-2; D not resolved. CDR3 length: 14 amino acids. The V end lost 1 base, the J end lost 8 bases, and 15 bases lay between the germline ends. Germline V gene data show CDR1 as SGDLS and CDR2 as YYNGEE. In DNA form, the CDR3 reads TGTGCCAGCAGCGTATCTCGGGGATTCGAGGGCTACACCTTC. Translated: CASSVSRGFEGYTF.

CDR3 DNA: TGTGCCAGCAGCTCGGACAGCTCTGGGGCCAACGTCCTGACTTTC. Its translation is CASSSDSSGANVLTF. The chain has TRBV5-6 and TRBJ2-6; the D gene is possibly TRBD1 (6 bases). V was clipped by 3 bases and J by 0 bases, with 7 bases between them. Germline CDR1 is SGHDT and CDR2 is YYEEEE. The CDR3 covers 15 residues. Full variable domain (missing parts from reference TRBV5-6 and TRBJ2-6): DAGVTQSPTHLIKTRGQQVTLRCSPKSGHDTVSWYQQALGQGPQFIFQYYEEEERQRGNFPDRFSGHQFPNYSSELNVNALLLGDSALYLCASSSDSSGANVLTFGAGSRLTVL.

CDR3 loop: CASTITSGGAGEQFF. CDR3 in DNA: TGCGCCAGCACCATAACTAGCGGGGGGGCCGGGGAGCAGTTCTTC. The chain combines TRBV4-1 with TRBJ2-1, with TRBD2 identical over 13 bases. The CDR3 runs 15 residues. Germline CDR1 reads MGHRA; CDR2 reads YSYEKL. The V segment lost 7 bases and the J segment 10 bases; nucleotides outside the gene matches: 10.

Only one count was recorded for this clone. The J gene is TRBJ2-1, the V gene TRBV4-2, with 8 bases matching TRBD1. J gave up 4 bases and V 4 bases, and 15 bases lay outside the gene matches. Per the germline V gene, CDR1 is LGHNA and CDR2 is YNFKEQ. The CDR3 is 18 amino acids. The CDR3 bases are TGTGCCAGCAGCCGAGTCTCGTTGGGGCAGGGGGCGTACAATGAGCAGTTCTTC. Translating it yields CASSRVSLGQGAYNEQFF.

This sequence joins TRBV5-4 and TRBJ1-4; TRBD1 is a possible D gene (6 bases). Germline V CDR1 and CDR2: SGHNT, YYREEE (reference sequence). Trimming took 1 base from V and 5 from J, leaving 9 bases between them. CDR3 length: 14 amino acids. CDR3 nucleotides: TGTGCCAGCAGCTTGAGACAGGCAAATGAAAAACTGTTTTTT. The encoded protein is CASSLRQANEKLFF.

The CDR3 spells CASSPGQYYEQYF. DNA for the CDR3: TGTGCCAGCTCACCGGGACAGTACTACGAGCAGTACTTC. V usage is TRBV18 and J usage is TRBJ2-7; 7 nucleotides agree with TRBD1. The CDR3 consists of 13 residues. Looked up from germline, CDR1 is KGHSH and CDR2 is LQKENI. V was clipped by 3 bases and J by 3 bases; unmatched bases: 2. Full variable domain (missing parts from reference TRBV18 and TRBJ2-7): NAGVMQNPRHLVRRRGQEARLRCSPMKGHSHVYWYRQLPEEGLKFMVYLQKENIIDESGMPKERFSAEFPKEGPSILRIQQVVRGDSAAYFCASSPGQYYEQYFGPGTRLTVT.

This sequence joins TRBV7-2 and TRBJ1-3; no definite D call. From germline, CDR1 is SGHTA and CDR2 FQGNSA. The V gene lost 1 base and the J gene lost 0 bases, with 10 bases spanning the gap. This CDR3 region has 16 residues. The CDR3 bases are TGTGCCAGCAGCTTAGGTAGTAGCTTCTCTGGAAACACCATATATTTT. Translating it yields CASSLGSSFSGNTIYF.